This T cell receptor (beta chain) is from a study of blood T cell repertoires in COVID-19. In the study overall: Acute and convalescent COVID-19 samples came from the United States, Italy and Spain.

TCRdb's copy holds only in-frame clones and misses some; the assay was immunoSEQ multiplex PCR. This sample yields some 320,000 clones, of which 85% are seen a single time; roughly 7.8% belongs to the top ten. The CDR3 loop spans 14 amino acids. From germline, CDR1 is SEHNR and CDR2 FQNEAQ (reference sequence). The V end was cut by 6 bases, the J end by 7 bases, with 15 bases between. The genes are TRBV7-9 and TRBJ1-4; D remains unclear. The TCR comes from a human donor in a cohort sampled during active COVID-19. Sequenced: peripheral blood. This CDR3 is CASSPTGKGEKLFF. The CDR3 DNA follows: TGTGCCAGCAGTCCTACGGGGAAGGGTGAAAAACTGTTTTTT.